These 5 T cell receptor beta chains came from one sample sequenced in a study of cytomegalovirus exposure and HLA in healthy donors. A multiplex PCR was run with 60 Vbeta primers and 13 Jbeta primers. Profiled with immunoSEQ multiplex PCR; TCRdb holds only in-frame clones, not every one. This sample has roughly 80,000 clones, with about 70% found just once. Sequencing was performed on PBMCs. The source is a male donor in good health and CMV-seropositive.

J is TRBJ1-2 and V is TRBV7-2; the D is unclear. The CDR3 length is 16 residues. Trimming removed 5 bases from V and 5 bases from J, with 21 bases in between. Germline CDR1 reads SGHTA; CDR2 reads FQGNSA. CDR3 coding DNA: TGTGCCAGCAGCCGGGAGAACTCGGCGAGATCGTATGGCTACACCTTC. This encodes CASSRENSARSYGYTF. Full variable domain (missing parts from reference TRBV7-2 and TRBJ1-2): GAGVSQSPSNKVTEKGKDVELRCDPISGHTALYWYRQSLGQGLEFLIYFQGNSAPDKSGLPSDRFSAERTGGSVSTLTIQRTQQEDSAVYLCASSRENSARSYGYTFGSGTRLTVV.

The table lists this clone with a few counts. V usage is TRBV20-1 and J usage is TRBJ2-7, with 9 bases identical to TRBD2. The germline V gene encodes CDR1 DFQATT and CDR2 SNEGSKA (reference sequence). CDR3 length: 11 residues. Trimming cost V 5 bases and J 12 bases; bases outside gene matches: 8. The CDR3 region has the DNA TGCAGTGCTGAACGACTAGCGGAGTTGTACTTC. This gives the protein CSAERLAELYF.

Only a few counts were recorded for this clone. CDR3: CASSDGLAGVPRRNEQFF. Here the CDR3 DNA reads TGTGCCAGCAGTGACGGACTAGCGGGAGTCCCCCGCCGCAATGAGCAGTTCTTC. The rearrangement links TRBV25-1 to TRBJ2-1; TRBD2 matches at 13 bases. CDR3 length equals 18 residues. The V segment lost 3 bases and the J segment 6 bases; nucleotides outside the gene matches: 11. Germline V gives CDR1 MGHDK, CDR2 SYGVNS. Supplemented by reference TRBV25-1 and TRBJ2-1, the full variable domain reads EADIYQTPRYLVIGTGKKITLECSQTMGHDKMYWYQQDPGMELHLIHYSYGVNSTEKGDLSSESTVSRIRTEHFPLTLESARPSHTSQYLCASSDGLAGVPRRNEQFFGPGTRLTVL.

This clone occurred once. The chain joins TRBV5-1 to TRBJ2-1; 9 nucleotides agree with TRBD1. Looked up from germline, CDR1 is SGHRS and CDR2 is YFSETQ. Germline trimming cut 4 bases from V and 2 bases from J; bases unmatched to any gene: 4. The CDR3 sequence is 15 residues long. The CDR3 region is CASSQGQGPYNEQFF. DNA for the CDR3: TGCGCCAGCAGCCAGGGACAGGGTCCCTACAATGAGCAGTTCTTC.

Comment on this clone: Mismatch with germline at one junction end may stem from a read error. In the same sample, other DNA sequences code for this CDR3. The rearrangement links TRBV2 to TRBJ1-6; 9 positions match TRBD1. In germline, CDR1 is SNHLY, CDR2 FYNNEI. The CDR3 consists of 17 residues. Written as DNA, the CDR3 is TGCGCCAGCAGTGTCCCACCGGGACAGGGAATCAGATCACCCCTCCACTTT. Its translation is CASSVPPGQGIRSPLHF.